This TCR beta chain came from a study of Graves' ophthalmopathy and Graves' hyperthyroidism. Study-level points and caveats: Between ophthalmopathy and stable hyperthyroidism, a 13-signature model drew a separation with around 88% sensitivity and 75% to 82% specificity.

CDR1 LNHDA and CDR2 SQIVND come from the germline V gene (reference sequence). The CDR3 contains 13 residues. V was cut by 4 bases and J by 3 bases, with 10 bases left in between. Aged 18 to 65, the patients with hyperthyroidism had under 2 months' duration and were newly diagnosed. Researchers turned away patients with other autoimmune diseases, uncontrolled infections, pregnancy or lactation. Orbital computed tomography and thyroid ultrasound, along with TRAb, serum thyroxine and clinical symptoms, underpinned diagnosis. RNA transcripts were the template, and TCR beta CDR3 regions were amplified from them. First-round RT-PCR with HTBI primers preceded a second-round multiplex PCR. One entry per CDR3 protein results from TCRdb running MiXCR on the multiplex PCR reads. This sample has some 1.1 million distinct CDR3 sequences; around a third occur once, and the top ten carry roughly 11%. This clonotype came up many times. Its antigen is as yet unknown.

The origin of this receptor is an adult man with Graves' hyperthyroidism. Sequencing was carried out using peripheral blood or thyroid tissue (not recorded which). The chain has TRBV19 and TRBJ2-7; D call uncertain. Here the CDR3 reads CASSTTANYEQYF. CDR3 nucleotide sequence: TGTGCCAGTAGTACTACAGCGAACTACGAGCAGTACTTC. Together with reference TRBV19 and TRBJ2-7, the CDR3 gives the full variable domain: DGGITQSPKYLFRKEGQNVTLSCEQNLNHDAMYWYRQDPGQGLRLIYYSQIVNDFQKGDIAEGYSVSREKKESFPLTVTSAQKNPTAFYLCASSTTANYEQYFGPGTRLTVT.